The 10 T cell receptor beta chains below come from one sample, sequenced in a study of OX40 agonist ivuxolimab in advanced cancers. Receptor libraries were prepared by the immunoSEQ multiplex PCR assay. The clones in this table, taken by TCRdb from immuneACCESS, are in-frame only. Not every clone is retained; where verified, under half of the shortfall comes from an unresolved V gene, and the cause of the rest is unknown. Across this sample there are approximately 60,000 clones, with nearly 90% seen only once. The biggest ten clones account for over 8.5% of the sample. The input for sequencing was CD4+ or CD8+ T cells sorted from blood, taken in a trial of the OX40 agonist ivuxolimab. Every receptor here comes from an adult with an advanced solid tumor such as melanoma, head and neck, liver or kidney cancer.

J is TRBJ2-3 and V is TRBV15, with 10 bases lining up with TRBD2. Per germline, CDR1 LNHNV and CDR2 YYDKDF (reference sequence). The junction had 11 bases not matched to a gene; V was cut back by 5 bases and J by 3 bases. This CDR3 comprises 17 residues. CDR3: CATSGLSGGALTDTQYF. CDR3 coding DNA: TGTGCCACCAGCGGGTTAAGCGGGGGGGCCTTGACAGATACGCAGTATTTT. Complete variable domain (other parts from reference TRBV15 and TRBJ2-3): DAMVIQNPRYQVTQFGKPVTLSCSQTLNHNVMYWYQQKSSQAPKLLFHYYDKDFNNEADTPDNFQSRRPNTSFCFLDIRSPGLGDTAMYLCATSGLSGGALTDTQYFGPGTRLTVL.

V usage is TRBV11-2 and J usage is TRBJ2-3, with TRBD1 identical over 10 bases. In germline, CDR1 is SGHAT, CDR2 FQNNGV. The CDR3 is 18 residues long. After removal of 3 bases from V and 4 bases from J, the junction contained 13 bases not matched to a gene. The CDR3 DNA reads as TGTGCCAGCAGCTTTTCGATGGATCCGGGACAGGGGTCAGATACGCAGTATTTT. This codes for CASSFSMDPGQGSDTQYF.

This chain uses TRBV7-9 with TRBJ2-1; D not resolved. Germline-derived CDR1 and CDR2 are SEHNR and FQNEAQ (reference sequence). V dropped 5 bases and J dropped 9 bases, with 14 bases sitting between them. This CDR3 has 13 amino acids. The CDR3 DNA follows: TGTGCCAGCAGCCTCCTGGACGGTACTGAGCAGTTCTTC. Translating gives CASSLLDGTEQFF.

CDR3 amino acids: CASSSKTGGAKNIQYF. The DNA of the CDR3 is TGTGCCAGCAGCTCAAAGACAGGGGGCGCCAAAAACATTCAGTACTTC. This rearrangement joins TRBV7-9 to TRBJ2-4, with 10 bases that match TRBD1. The CDR3 extends over 16 amino acids. V was clipped by 4 bases and J by 1 base; unmatched bases: 4. Germline V gives CDR1 SEHNR, CDR2 FQNEAQ (reference sequence).

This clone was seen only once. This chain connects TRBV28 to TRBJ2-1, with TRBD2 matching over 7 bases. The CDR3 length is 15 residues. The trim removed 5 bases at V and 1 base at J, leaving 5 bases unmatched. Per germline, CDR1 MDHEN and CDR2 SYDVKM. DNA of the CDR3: TGTGCCAGCAGTACTACCGGGAGGTCCTACAATGAGCAGTTCTTC. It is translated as CASSTTGRSYNEQFF.

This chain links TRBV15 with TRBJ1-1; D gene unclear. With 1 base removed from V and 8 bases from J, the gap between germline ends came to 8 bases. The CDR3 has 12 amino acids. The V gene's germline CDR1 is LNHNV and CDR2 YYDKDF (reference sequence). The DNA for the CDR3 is TGTGCCACCAGCAGAGGGAGAGTAGAAGCTTTCTTT. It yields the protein CATSRGRVEAFF.

CDR3 residues: CASSESAGANYGYTF. As DNA, the CDR3 is TGTGCCAGCAGTGAATCGGCAGGAGCTAACTATGGCTACACCTTC. V gene TRBV2 combines with J gene TRBJ1-2; D remains ambiguous. CDR3 size: 15 residues. Germline loops: CDR1 SNHLY, CDR2 FYNNEI. Trimming took off 2 bases at V and 0 bases at J, with 10 bases between the two ends.

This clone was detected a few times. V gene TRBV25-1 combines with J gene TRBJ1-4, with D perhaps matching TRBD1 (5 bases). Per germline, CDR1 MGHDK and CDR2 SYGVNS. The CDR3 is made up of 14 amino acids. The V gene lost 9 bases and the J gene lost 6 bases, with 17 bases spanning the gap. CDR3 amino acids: CASTGGGWDEKLFF. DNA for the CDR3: TGTGCCAGTACTGGCGGGGGTTGGGATGAAAAACTGTTTTTT. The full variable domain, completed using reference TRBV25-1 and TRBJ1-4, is EADIYQTPRYLVIGTGKKITLECSQTMGHDKMYWYQQDPGMELHLIHYSYGVNSTEKGDLSSESTVSRIRTEHFPLTLESARPSHTSQYLCASTGGGWDEKLFFGSGTQLSVL.

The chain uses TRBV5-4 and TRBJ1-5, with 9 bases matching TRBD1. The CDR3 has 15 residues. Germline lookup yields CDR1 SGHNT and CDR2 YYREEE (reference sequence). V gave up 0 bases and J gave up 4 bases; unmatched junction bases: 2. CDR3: CASSLGGTGNQPQHF. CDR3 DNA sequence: TGTGCCAGCAGCTTGGGGGGGACAGGGAATCAGCCCCAGCATTTT. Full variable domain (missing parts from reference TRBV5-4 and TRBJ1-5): ETGVTQSPTHLIKTRGQQVTLRCSSQSGHNTVSWYQQALGQGPQFIFQYYREEENGRGNFPPRFSGLQFPNYSSELNVNALELDDSALYLCASSLGGTGNQPQHFGDGTRLSIL.

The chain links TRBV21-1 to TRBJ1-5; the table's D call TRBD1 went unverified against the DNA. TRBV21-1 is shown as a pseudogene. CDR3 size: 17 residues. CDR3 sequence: CASSKVRLGTDNQPQHF. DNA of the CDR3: TGTGCCAGCAGCAAAGTCCGGCTAGGGACAGATAATCAGCCCCAGCATTTT.